Below, 20 T cell receptor beta chains from the same sample are listed, as sequenced in a study of T cells after yellow fever vaccination. MiXCR, run by TCRdb on the 5' RACE reads, gives a single entry per CDR3 protein. The data contain some 300,000 distinct CDR3 sequences, 7% to 9% of them singletons. The material was PBMCs, obtained 45 days after the first yellow fever vaccination. All receptors derive from a man younger than 30 who received the YFV17D yellow fever vaccine.

The V call is TRBV7-9, the J call TRBJ2-5; TRBD2 agrees at 9 bases. CDR1 and CDR2 (germline): SEHNR, FQNEAQ (reference sequence). This CDR3 has 15 residues. The V segment lost 5 bases and the J segment 1 base; nucleotides outside the gene matches: 5. CDR3 amino acids: CASSQAGGLQETQYF. Here the CDR3 DNA reads TGTGCCAGCAGCCAAGCGGGGGGCCTCCAAGAGACCCAGTACTTC.

The genes are TRBV20-1 and TRBJ1-5; D call uncertain. Between the trimmed V and J ends, which lost 1 base and 4 bases, there was a span of 11 bases. The length of the CDR3 is 14 residues. CDR1 and CDR2 from the germline V gene are DFQATT and SNEGSKA (reference sequence). The CDR3, as DNA: TGCAGTGCTAGAGTGCTGGAGGGAAATCAGCCCCAGCATTTT. It specifies CSARVLEGNQPQHF.

This clonotype was observed a handful of times. The genes are TRBV6-1 and TRBJ1-1, with TRBD1 matching 9 bases. With 5 bases clipped from V and 3 bases from J, the junction kept 10 bases outside the gene matches. Germline V gene sequence: CDR1 MNHNS, CDR2 SASEGT. There are 16 residues in the CDR3. The CDR3 reads CASSPGTGTKYTEAFF. Here the CDR3 DNA reads TGTGCCAGCAGTCCCGGGACAGGGACGAAGTACACTGAAGCTTTCTTT.

The chain recombines TRBV7-3 with TRBJ1-6, with D perhaps matching TRBD1 (6 bases). The ends were cut back, 5 bases at V and 10 bases at J, with 15 bases in the middle. Germline CDR1 and CDR2: SGHTA and FQGTGA. This CDR3 region has 14 residues. CDR3 protein: CASSDHGGASPLHF. In nucleotides, the CDR3 is TGTGCCAGCAGCGATCACGGGGGCGCATCACCCCTCCACTTT.

V usage is TRBV7-2 and J usage is TRBJ1-1; D not certain. CDR3 length: 14 amino acids. The germline CDR1 and CDR2 sequences are SGHTA and FQGNSA. The V and J ends lost 0 bases and 5 bases respectively, with 10 bases between them. The CDR3, as DNA: TGTGCCAGCAGCTTAGCGTGGGAACGGACTGAAGCTTTCTTT. This translates into CASSLAWERTEAFF.

The V gene is TRBV7-3, the J gene TRBJ2-7, with D perhaps TRBD1 or TRBD2 (5 bases each). This CDR3 comprises 14 residues. Germline V gene data show CDR1 as SGHTA and CDR2 as FQGTGA. V was trimmed by 1 base and J by 2 bases, leaving 9 bases between them. The CDR3 sequence: CASSLNKGPYEQYF. The CDR3 DNA reads as TGTGCCAGCAGCTTAAATAAGGGACCCTACGAGCAGTACTTC.

The chain has TRBV4-2 and TRBJ1-1; D may be TRBD1 (6 bases). V lost 0 bases to trimming and J lost 2 bases, with 10 bases between them. The CDR3 has 15 residues. Germline lookup yields CDR1 LGHNA and CDR2 YNFKEQ. CDR3 protein: CASSQDTGINTEAFF. In nucleotides, the CDR3 is TGTGCCAGCAGCCAAGATACAGGGATTAACACTGAAGCTTTCTTT.

This clonotype came up a few times. The J gene is TRBJ1-1, the V gene TRBV5-1; D call uncertain. The CDR3 runs 14 residues. V gave up 1 base and J gave up 1 base, with 8 bases separating them. Germline V CDR1 and CDR2: SGHRS, YFSETQ. The CDR3 DNA is TGCGCCAGCAGCTTGAACACAGAGAACACTGAAGCTTTCTTT. It yields the protein CASSLNTENTEAFF.

Many counts were recorded for this clonotype. The J gene is TRBJ2-1, the V gene TRBV24-1, with a possible D match to TRBD1 (5 bases). The CDR3 sequence is 12 residues long. The V gene's germline CDR1 is KGHDR and CDR2 SFDVKD. Trimming removed 9 bases at V and 7 bases at J, with 12 bases between. CDR3 residues: CATQGDSNEQFF. CDR3 DNA: TGTGCCACCCAGGGTGATAGTAATGAGCAGTTCTTC.

This clonotype came up a few times. The chain is built from TRBV5-5 and TRBJ2-2; TRBD1 agrees at 7 bases. With 4 bases clipped from V and 4 bases from J, the junction kept 7 bases outside the gene matches. The CDR3 loop spans 15 amino acids. Per germline, CDR1 SGHKS and CDR2 YYEKEE (reference sequence). The CDR3 is CASSLPTGRTGELFF. CDR3 DNA: TGTGCCAGCAGCCTACCGACAGGGCGCACCGGGGAGCTGTTTTTT.

This clonotype was observed a few times. CDR3 sequence: CASSPGGGDLNTEAFF. As DNA, the CDR3 is TGTGCCAGCAGCCCCGGTGGGGGGGACCTGAACACTGAAGCTTTCTTT. This chain uses TRBV5-4 with TRBJ1-1, with a possible D match to TRBD1 (5 bases). V was shortened by 4 bases and J by 0 bases, with 16 bases between the two germline ends. This CDR3 has 16 amino acids. Germline V CDR1 and CDR2: SGHNT, YYREEE (reference sequence).

In its sample, this clonotype was seen many times. V and J are TRBV7-6 and TRBJ1-3; D is undetermined. This CDR3 is built from 12 residues. V dropped 5 bases and J dropped 8 bases, with 10 bases sitting between them. Germline V gene lookup returns CDR1 SGHVS and CDR2 FNYEAQ. CDR3 nucleotide sequence: TGTGCCAGCAGCCGAATGGAGGACACCATATATTTT. This encodes CASSRMEDTIYF. The variable domain in full, with the rest retrieved from reference TRBV7-6 and TRBJ1-3, is GAGVSQSPRYKVTKRGQDVALRCDPISGHVSLYWYRQALGQGPEFLTYFNYEAQQDKSGLPNDRFSAERPEGSISTLTIQRTEQRDSAMYRCASSRMEDTIYFGEGSWLTVV.

This clonotype was seen a handful of times. The chain carries TRBV6-1 and TRBJ1-1; a possible D gene is TRBD1 (5 bases). V lost 11 bases to trimming and J lost 3 bases, with 10 bases between them. Germline CDR1 is MNHNS and CDR2 is SASEGT. CDR3 length: 11 residues. CDR3: CAAGEYTEAFF. CDR3 nucleotide sequence: TGTGCCGCGGGGGAGTACACTGAAGCTTTCTTT.

This clonotype has ten or more counts. The chain carries TRBV7-9 and TRBJ2-2, with D possibly being TRBD1 or TRBD2 (5 bases each). The V end was cut by 4 bases, the J end by 1 base, with 10 bases between. The CDR3 extends over 15 amino acids. Germline assignment: CDR1 SEHNR and CDR2 FQNEAQ (reference sequence). CDR3 sequence: CASSSGARNTGELFF. The CDR3, as DNA: TGTGCCAGCAGCTCCGGGGCTAGGAACACCGGGGAGCTGTTTTTT. Using reference TRBV7-9 and TRBJ2-2 for the parts outside the CDR3, the full variable domain is DTGVSQNPRHKITKRGQNVTFRCDPISEHNRLYWYRQTLGQGPEFLTYFQNEAQLEKSRLLSDRFSAERPKGSFSTLEIQRTEQGDSAMYLCASSSGARNTGELFFGEGSRLTVL.

This chain uses TRBV5-1 with TRBJ2-1; TRBD2 agrees at 8 bases. Losses at the gene ends were 4 bases for V and 8 bases for J; bases not matched to a gene: 8. Germline CDR1 SGHRS, CDR2 YFSETQ. This CDR3 is built from 14 residues. The CDR3 region is CASSRQTSGDEQFF. Here the CDR3 DNA reads TGCGCCAGCAGCCGCCAAACTAGCGGAGATGAGCAGTTCTTC.

This sequence joins TRBV2 and TRBJ2-3, with D unresolved. Trimming shortened V by 1 base and J by 8 bases, and 1 base separated the two germline ends. The length of the CDR3 is 10 residues. Per germline, CDR1 SNHLY and CDR2 FYNNEI. CDR3 DNA sequence: TGTGCCAGCAGTGAAGTTACGCAGTATTTT. It codes for CASSEVTQYF.

V usage is TRBV6-1 and J usage is TRBJ2-1, with 7 bases identical to TRBD1. In germline, CDR1 is MNHNS, CDR2 SASEGT. CDR3 length: 16 residues. V lost 6 bases to trimming and J lost 7 bases; unmatched junction nucleotides: 15. CDR3 sequence: CASRGASLVTGNEQFF. The DNA for the CDR3 is TGTGCCAGCAGAGGTGCCTCTCTAGTGACAGGGAATGAGCAGTTCTTC.

For this clonotype: The junction shows a germline mismatch at one end, possibly a read error. The chain uses TRBV12-3 or TRBV12-4 and TRBJ1-1; maybe TRBD1 (6 bases). This CDR3 is built from 16 residues. The CDR3 here is CASSSSSTGQNTQAFF. The CDR3 nucleotides are TGTGCCAGCAGTTCCTCCTCGACAGGCCAGAACACTCAAGCTTTCTTT.

Ten or more counts support this clonotype. The rearrangement joins TRBV7-2 to TRBJ2-7; no definite D call. The CDR3 consists of 14 residues. V dropped 4 bases and J dropped 2 bases, with 12 bases sitting between them. The germline gives CDR1 SGHTA, CDR2 FQGNSA. The CDR3 region is CASSSSPGPYEQYV. CDR3 in DNA: TGTGCCAGCAGCTCCTCGCCCGGACCCTACGAGCAGTACGTC.

This clonotype was counted ten times or more. The chain combines TRBV7-2 with TRBJ1-6; possible D gene TRBD1, 5 bases. The CDR3 runs 15 residues. Germline CDR1 is SGHTA and CDR2 is FQGNSA. V was cut by 7 bases and J by 7 bases, with 17 bases left in between. The CDR3 DNA follows: TGTGCCAGCACCAGACCGGGCAGGGCCAATTCACCCCTCCACTTT. Its protein product is CASTRPGRANSPLHF.